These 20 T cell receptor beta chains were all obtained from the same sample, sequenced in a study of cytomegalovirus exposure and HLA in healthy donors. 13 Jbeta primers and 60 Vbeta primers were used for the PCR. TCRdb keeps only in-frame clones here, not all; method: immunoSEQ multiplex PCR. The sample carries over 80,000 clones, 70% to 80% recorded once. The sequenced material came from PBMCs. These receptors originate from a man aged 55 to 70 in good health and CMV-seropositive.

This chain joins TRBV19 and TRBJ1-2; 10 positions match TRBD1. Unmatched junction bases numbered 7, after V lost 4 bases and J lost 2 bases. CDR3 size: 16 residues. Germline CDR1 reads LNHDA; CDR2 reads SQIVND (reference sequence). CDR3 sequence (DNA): TGTGCCAGTAGTAAGAGGACAGGGGGACTCAACTATGGCTACACCTTC. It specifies CASSKRTGGLNYGYTF.

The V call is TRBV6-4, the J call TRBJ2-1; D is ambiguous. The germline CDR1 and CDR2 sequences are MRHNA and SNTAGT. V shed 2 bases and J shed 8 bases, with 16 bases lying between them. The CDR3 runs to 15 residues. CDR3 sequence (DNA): TGTGCCAGCAGTGACAGGCTTCGTCTTAGCCATGAGCAGTTCTTC. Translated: CASSDRLRLSHEQFF.

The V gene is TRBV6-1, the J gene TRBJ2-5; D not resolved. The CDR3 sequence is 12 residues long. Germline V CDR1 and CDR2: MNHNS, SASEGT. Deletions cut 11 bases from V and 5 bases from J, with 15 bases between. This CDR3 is CAAGRTKETQYF. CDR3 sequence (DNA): TGTGCCGCCGGTCGAACTAAGGAGACCCAGTACTTC.

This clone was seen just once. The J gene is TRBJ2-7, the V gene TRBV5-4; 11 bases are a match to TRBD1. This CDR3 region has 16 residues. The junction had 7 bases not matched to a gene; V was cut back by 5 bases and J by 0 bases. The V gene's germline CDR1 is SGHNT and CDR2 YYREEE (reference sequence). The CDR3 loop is CASRYSGTGGSYEQYF. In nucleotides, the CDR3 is TGTGCCAGCAGGTATTCCGGGACAGGGGGCTCCTACGAGCAGTACTTC.

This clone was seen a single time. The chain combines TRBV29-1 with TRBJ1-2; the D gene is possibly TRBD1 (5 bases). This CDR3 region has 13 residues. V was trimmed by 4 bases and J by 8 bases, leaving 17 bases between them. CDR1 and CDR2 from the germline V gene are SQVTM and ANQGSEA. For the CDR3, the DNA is TGCAGCGTTGGCCCCGGCAGGGCTGACGGCTACACCTTC. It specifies CSVGPGRADGYTF.

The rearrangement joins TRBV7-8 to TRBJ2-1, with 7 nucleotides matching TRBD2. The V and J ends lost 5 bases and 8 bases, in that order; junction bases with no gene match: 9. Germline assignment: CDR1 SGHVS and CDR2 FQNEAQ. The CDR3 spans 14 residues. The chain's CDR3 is CASSPRAGRDEQFF. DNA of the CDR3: TGTGCCAGCAGCCCTAGAGCGGGGAGGGATGAGCAGTTCTTC.

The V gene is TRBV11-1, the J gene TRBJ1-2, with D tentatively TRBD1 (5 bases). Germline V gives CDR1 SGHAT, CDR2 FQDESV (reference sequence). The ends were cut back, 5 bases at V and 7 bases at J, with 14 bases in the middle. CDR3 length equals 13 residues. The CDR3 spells CASSHMAGLGYTF. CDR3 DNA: TGTGCCAGCAGCCACATGGCGGGACTTGGCTACACCTTC.

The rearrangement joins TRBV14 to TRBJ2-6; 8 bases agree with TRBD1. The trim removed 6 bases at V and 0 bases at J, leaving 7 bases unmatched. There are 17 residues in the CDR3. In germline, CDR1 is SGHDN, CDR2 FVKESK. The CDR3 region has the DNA TGTGCCAGCAGGAAGACAGGGGTCCTCTCTGGGGCCAACGTCCTGACTTTC. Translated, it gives CASRKTGVLSGANVLTF.

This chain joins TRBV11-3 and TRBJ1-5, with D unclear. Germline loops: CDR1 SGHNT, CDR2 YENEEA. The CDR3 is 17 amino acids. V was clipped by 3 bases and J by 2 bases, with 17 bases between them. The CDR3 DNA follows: TGTGCCAGCAGCTTTCGGCCAGGCCTTTTGGGCAATCAGCCCCAGCATTTT. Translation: CASSFRPGLLGNQPQHF.

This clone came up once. The CDR3: CASRSGQGAFNEQFF. In DNA, the CDR3 is TGTGCCAGCAGGAGCGGACAGGGGGCGTTTAATGAGCAGTTCTTC. The chain combines TRBV6-5 with TRBJ2-1; 11 bases are a match to TRBD1. Germline CDR1 is MNHEY and CDR2 is SVGAGI. The length of the CDR3 is 15 residues. V lost 6 bases to trimming and J lost 7 bases; unmatched junction nucleotides: 8.

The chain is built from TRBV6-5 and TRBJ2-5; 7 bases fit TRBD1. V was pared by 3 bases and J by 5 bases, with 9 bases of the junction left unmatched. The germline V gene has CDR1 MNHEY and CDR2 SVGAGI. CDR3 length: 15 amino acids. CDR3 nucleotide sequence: TGTGCCAGCAGTTATTTGGGGCAGACAGGGGAGACCCAGTACTTC. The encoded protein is CASSYLGQTGETQYF.

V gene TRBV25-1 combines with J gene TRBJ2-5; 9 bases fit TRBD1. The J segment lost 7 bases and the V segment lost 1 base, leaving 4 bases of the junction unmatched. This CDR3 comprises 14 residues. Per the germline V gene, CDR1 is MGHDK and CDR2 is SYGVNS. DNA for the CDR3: TGTGCCAGCAGTGAATGGGGACAGGGAGGGACCCAGTACTTC. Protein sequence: CASSEWGQGGTQYF. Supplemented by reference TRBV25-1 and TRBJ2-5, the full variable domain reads EADIYQTPRYLVIGTGKKITLECSQTMGHDKMYWYQQDPGMELHLIHYSYGVNSTEKGDLSSESTVSRIRTEHFPLTLESARPSHTSQYLCASSEWGQGGTQYFGPGTRLLVL.

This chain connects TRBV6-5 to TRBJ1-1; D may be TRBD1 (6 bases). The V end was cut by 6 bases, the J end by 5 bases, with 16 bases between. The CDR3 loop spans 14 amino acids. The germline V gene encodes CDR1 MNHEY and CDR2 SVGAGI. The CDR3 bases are TGTGCCAGCAGCTTCAGGGGAATGGGGACTGAAGCTTTCTTT. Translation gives CASSFRGMGTEAFF.

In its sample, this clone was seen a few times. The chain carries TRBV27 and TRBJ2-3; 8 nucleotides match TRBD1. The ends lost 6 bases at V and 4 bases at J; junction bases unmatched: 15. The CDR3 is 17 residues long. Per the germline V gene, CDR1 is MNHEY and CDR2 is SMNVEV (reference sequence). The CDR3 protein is CASSSGQATLKPDTQYF. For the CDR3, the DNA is TGTGCCAGCAGCTCGGGACAGGCCACATTAAAGCCAGATACGCAGTATTTT.

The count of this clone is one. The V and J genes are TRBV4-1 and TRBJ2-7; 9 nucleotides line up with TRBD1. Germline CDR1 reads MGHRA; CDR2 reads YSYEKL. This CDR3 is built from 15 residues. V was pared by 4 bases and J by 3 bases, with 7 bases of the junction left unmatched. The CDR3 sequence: CASSPRTGAVYEQYF. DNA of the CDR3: TGCGCCAGCAGCCCCCGGACAGGGGCCGTCTACGAGCAGTACTTC.

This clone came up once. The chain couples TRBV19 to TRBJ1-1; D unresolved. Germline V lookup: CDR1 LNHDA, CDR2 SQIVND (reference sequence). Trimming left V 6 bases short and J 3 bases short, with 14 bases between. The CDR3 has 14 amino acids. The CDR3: CASRVGGRDTEAFF. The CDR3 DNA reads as TGTGCCAGTAGGGTCGGTGGTCGGGACACTGAAGCTTTCTTT.

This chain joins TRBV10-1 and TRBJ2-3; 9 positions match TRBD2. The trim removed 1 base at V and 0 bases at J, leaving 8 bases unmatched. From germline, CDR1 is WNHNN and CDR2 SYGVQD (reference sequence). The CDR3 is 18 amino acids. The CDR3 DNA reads TGCGCCAGCAGTGAGTACGTTAGCGGGGGACCTAGCACAGATACGCAGTATTTT. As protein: CASSEYVSGGPSTDTQYF.

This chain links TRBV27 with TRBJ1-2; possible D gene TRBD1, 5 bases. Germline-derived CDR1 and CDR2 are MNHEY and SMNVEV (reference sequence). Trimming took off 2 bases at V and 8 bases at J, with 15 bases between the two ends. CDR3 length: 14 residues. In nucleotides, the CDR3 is TGTGCCAGCAGTTTAACGGGGGTACCGGGGGGCTACACCTTC. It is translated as CASSLTGVPGGYTF.

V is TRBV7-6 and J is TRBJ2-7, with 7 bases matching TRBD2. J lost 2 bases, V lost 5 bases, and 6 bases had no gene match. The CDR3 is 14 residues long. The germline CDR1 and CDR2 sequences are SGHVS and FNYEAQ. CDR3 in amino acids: CASSLLRGAYEQYF. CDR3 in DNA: TGTGCCAGCAGCCTTCTCCGGGGGGCCTACGAGCAGTACTTC.

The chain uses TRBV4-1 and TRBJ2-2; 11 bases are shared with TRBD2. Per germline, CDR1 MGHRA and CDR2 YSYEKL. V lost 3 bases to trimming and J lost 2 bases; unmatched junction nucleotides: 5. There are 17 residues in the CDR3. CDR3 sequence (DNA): TGCGCCAGCAGCCACCGAACTAGCGGGGGTAACACCGGGGAGCTGTTTTTT. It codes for CASSHRTSGGNTGELFF.